Listed below are T cell receptor beta chains from one sample, sequenced in a study of persistence of HIV-infected CD4 T cells. The antigens for these receptors are not known. Only in-frame clones appear in the TCRdb table, and some are missing; sequencing was by immunoSEQ multiplex PCR. Of tens of thousands of clones in the sample, about nine tenths were seen once. Sequenced here: CD4+ T cells sorted from PBMCs after approximately 20-hour stimulation, sampled from a patient who received antiretroviral therapy. All receptors come from an adult woman with HIV who was CMV-seropositive. Each CDR3 is given with its conserved first and last residue. A D gene is named only where the DNA matches it firmly. Clone size is stated in some rows and not others, as once, few, many or a class when expanded.

-	-	TRBV28	TRBJ2-1	TGTGCCATCTCCCCGGGACCACGATCCGATGAGCAGTTCTTC	CAISPGPRSDEQFF
-	-	TRBV6-2/TRBV6-3	TRBJ1-1	TGTGCCAGCAGTTACGGGGGAGGTATCGCTGAAGCTTTCTTT	CASSYGGGIAEAFF
-	-	TRBV10-2	TRBJ1-1	TGCGCCAGCAGTGAGGAGGGCTACACTGAAGCTTTCTTT	CASSEEGYTEAFF
-	-	TRBV28	TRBJ2-5	TGTGCCAGCAGTTCCTCCACCACAGGACAGCGAGAGACCCAGTACTTC	CASSSSTTGQRETQYF
-	once	TRBV18	TRBJ1-1	TGTGCCAGCTCACTGAACTCATTAAACACTGAAGCTTTCTTT	CASSLNSLNTEAFF
-	-	TRBV4-1	TRBJ1-6	TGCGCCAGCACCCTGACGGGAACCCGGGGGGATTCACCCCTCCACTTT	CASTLTGTRGDSPLHF
TRBD1	few	TRBV5-1	TRBJ1-1	TGCGCCAGCAACGGGGGACAGGTGAACACTGAAGCTTTCTTT	CASNGGQVNTEAFF
TRBD1	few	TRBV7-2	TRBJ1-5	TGTGCCAGCAGCCTACGAAGGACAGGGTACAATCAGCCCCAGCATTTT	CASSLRRTGYNQPQHF
-	-	TRBV19	TRBJ2-7	TGTGCCAGTAGTATTGGGGAAGGCAGACACTACGAGCAGTACTTC	CASSIGEGRHYEQYF
-	-	TRBV18	TRBJ1-2	TGTGCCAGCTCACCAGTGAAGGGGGTCTATGGCTACACCTTC	CASSPVKGVYGYTF
-	-	TRBV6-2/TRBV6-3	TRBJ1-4	TGTGCCAGCAGTTTCGCGGAAGAAAAACTGTTTTTT	CASSFAEEKLFF
-	-	TRBV4-2	TRBJ1-4	TGTGCCAGCAGCCAAGAGTGGACAAAGGATCGGGAAAAACTGTTTTTT	CASSQEWTKDREKLFF
TRBD1	-	TRBV6-5	TRBJ1-5	TGTGCCAGCAGTTTAACAGGGGCGGGGGGGCCCCAGCATTTT	CASSLTGAGGPQHF
-	-	TRBV27	TRBJ2-3	TGTGCCAGCAGTTTACGGGACGCCGATACGCAGTATTTT	CASSLRDADTQYF
-	-	TRBV6-4	TRBJ1-1	TGTGCCAGCAGTGAGCGGGTGGGCACTGAAGCTTTCTTT	CASSERVGTEAFF
-	-	TRBV11-3	TRBJ1-1	TGTGCCAGCGAACCCCAGCCGGGGATGAACACTGAAGCTTTCTTT	CASEPQPGMNTEAFF
-	-	TRBV6-1	TRBJ1-2	TGTGCCAGCAGTGAGCGCAAGAACTATGGCTACACCTTC	CASSERKNYGYTF
-	-	TRBV15	TRBJ1-6	TGTGCCACCAGCAGCCAGGGACTTCGTGGGTCACCCCTCCACTTT	CATSSQGLRGSPLHF
-	once	TRBV28	TRBJ1-1	TGTGCCAGCAGGGTAGGGGATATGAACACTGAAGCTTTCTTT	CASRVGDMNTEAFF
-	-	TRBV19	TRBJ1-5	TGTGCCAGCACCGGGCCGAATCAGCCCCAGCATTTT	CASTGPNQPQHF
-	-	TRBV29-1	TRBJ1-1	TGCAGTGGGGGTGGACGGACTGAAGCTTTCTTT	CSGGGRTEAFF
-	-	TRBV11-3	TRBJ1-2	TGTGCCAGCAGCTCCAGGCGGGCCCCGAAGGACTATGGCTACACCTTC	CASSSRRAPKDYGYTF
TRBD1	-	TRBV2	TRBJ2-7	TGTGCCAGCACGGGACAGGGGTCCTCCTACGAGCAGTACTTC	CASTGQGSSYEQYF
TRBD1	-	TRBV5-4	TRBJ2-1	TGTGCCAGCAGCTTGAAAGGGCGACAGGGGATTGGTGAGCAGTTCTTC	CASSLKGRQGIGEQFF
TRBD2	-	TRBV9	TRBJ2-1	TGTGCCAGCAGCGTAGAGGGACTAGGTAGGCAAGGCTCCTACAATGAGCAGTTCTTC	CASSVEGLGRQGSYNEQFF
-	-	TRBV6-2/TRBV6-3	TRBJ2-7	TGTGCCAGCAGCACGGTTGGGGGAGTCTACGAGCAGTACTTC	CASSTVGGVYEQYF
TRBD1	-	TRBV25-1	TRBJ2-5	TGTGCCAGCGGGGACAGTGGTCGAGAGACCCAGTACTTC	CASGDSGRETQYF
TRBD1	few	TRBV5-1	TRBJ2-1	TGCGCCAGCAGCGGGGGACAGGGAACCTACAATGAGCAGTTCTTC	CASSGGQGTYNEQFF
TRBD1	-	TRBV5-1	TRBJ2-6	TGCGCCAGCAGCCCCGGGGACAGGGGAAGCGGGGCCAACGTCCTGACTTTC	CASSPGDRGSGANVLTF
TRBD2	-	TRBV19	TRBJ2-1	TGTGCCAGTAGTTCAGGACTAGCGGGGGGGCGGTTATCTCATGAGCAGTTCTTC	CASSSGLAGGRLSHEQFF
-	-	TRBV5-5	TRBJ1-5	TGTGCCAGCAGCTGGGGTGGGGGAGGAGGCAATCAGCCCCAGCATTTT	CASSWGGGGGNQPQHF